These 27 T cell receptor beta chains originate from one sample sequenced in a study of identical twins. TCRdb used MiXCR to reprocess the 5' RACE reads, holding one entry per CDR3 protein. The sample holds about 720,000 distinct CDR3 sequences, 8.5% to 9% seen once. A further study also used this sample, focusing on yellow fever vaccine responses in identical twins.

Sequenced material: PBMCs. These receptors were obtained from a woman aged 18-29 years in good health.

This clonotype was seen more than once but under ten times. The V and J genes are TRBV20-1 and TRBJ2-5; 11 positions match TRBD2. The CDR3 runs 13 residues. Germline trimming cut 8 bases from V and 5 bases from J; bases unmatched to any gene: 7. Germline V gives CDR1 DFQATT, CDR2 SNEGSKA (reference sequence). The CDR3 loop is CSTLAGGRETQYF. CDR3 DNA sequence: TGCAGTACGCTAGCGGGGGGACGGGAGACCCAGTACTTC.

There are a few counts of this clonotype. The chain couples TRBV20-1 to TRBJ2-2; D gene ambiguous. V was cut by 3 bases and J by 2 bases, with 10 bases left in between. Germline loops: CDR1 DFQATT, CDR2 SNEGSKA (reference sequence). The CDR3 totals 14 residues. The CDR3 loop reads CSARALGNTGELFF. CDR3 DNA: TGCAGTGCTAGGGCCCTGGGCAACACCGGGGAGCTGTTTTTT.

This CDR3 reads CASSVAGRYPYEQYF. The CDR3, as DNA: TGTGCCAGCAGCGTAGCGGGACGCTACCCCTACGAGCAGTACTTC. The rearrangement joins TRBV9 to TRBJ2-7; D assignment may be TRBD1 or TRBD2 (5 bases each). This CDR3 region has 15 residues. With 0 bases removed from V and 2 bases from J, the gap between germline ends came to 12 bases. The germline V gene has CDR1 SGDLS and CDR2 YYNGEE.

This clonotype was observed many times. The chain joins TRBV5-1 to TRBJ2-3; 13 bases align to TRBD2. Germline V gives CDR1 SGHRS, CDR2 YFSETQ. CDR3 length: 16 amino acids. J was trimmed by 9 bases and V by 4 bases; bases with no gene match: 11. CDR3 nucleotide sequence: TGCGCCAGCAGCCCCACCGGGACTAGCGGGACCAGCACGCAGTATTTT. Translating gives CASSPTGTSGTSTQYF.

The chain joins TRBV29-1 to TRBJ1-4, with 7 bases fitting TRBD1. From germline, CDR1 is SQVTM and CDR2 ANQGSEA. Trimming took 0 bases from V and 0 from J; bases not matched to a gene: 1. The CDR3 has 15 amino acids. The CDR3: CSVEDDRATNEKLFF. The CDR3 DNA is TGCAGCGTTGAAGACGACAGGGCAACTAATGAAAAACTGTTTTTT.

The chain links TRBV20-1 to TRBJ2-5; 7 bases agree with TRBD2. The CDR3 loop spans 14 amino acids. Germline CDR1 reads DFQATT; CDR2 reads SNEGSKA (reference sequence). The junction had 11 bases not matched to a gene; V was cut back by 5 bases and J by 5 bases. CDR3: CSAPPRVGGETQYF. The CDR3 DNA is TGCAGTGCTCCGCCCCGGGTGGGAGGGGAGACCCAGTACTTC.

The gene calls are TRBV5-1 and TRBJ2-7, with a tentative D call TRBD2 (6 bases). This CDR3 contains 16 residues. Looked up from germline, CDR1 is SGHRS and CDR2 is YFSETQ. V lost 0 bases and J 2 bases, leaving 15 bases between the germline ends. The CDR3 nucleotides read TGCGCCAGCAGCTTGGCGGCGGCGGGATCGACCTACGAGCAGTACTTC. Protein sequence: CASSLAAAGSTYEQYF.

This clonotype was counted at least ten times. The chain links TRBV20-1 to TRBJ2-3; TRBD1 agrees at 9 bases. Trimming took 1 base from V and 1 from J; bases not matched to a gene: 0. The length of the CDR3 is 14 residues. CDR1 and CDR2 (germline): DFQATT, SNEGSKA (reference sequence). The CDR3 bases are TGCAGTGCTAGAGGGACAGGGGGCACAGATACGCAGTATTTT. It encodes CSARGTGGTDTQYF.

This clonotype was counted a few times. The chain carries TRBV20-1 and TRBJ2-7; 8 positions agree with TRBD1. The V and J ends lost 6 bases and 3 bases, in that order; junction bases with no gene match: 7. Germline lookup yields CDR1 DFQATT and CDR2 SNEGSKA (reference sequence). The CDR3 is 13 residues long. Here the CDR3 reads CSAMTGEGYEQYF. In nucleotides, the CDR3 is TGCAGTGCCATGACAGGGGAAGGCTACGAGCAGTACTTC.

This clonotype was picked up many times. The chain has TRBV12-3 or TRBV12-4 and TRBJ2-1; tentatively, D is TRBD1 (6 bases). This CDR3 is 15 amino acids long. V was clipped by 5 bases and J by 4 bases, with 15 bases between them. CDR3 amino acids: CASSQEDRLYNEQFF. Here the CDR3 DNA reads TGTGCCAGCAGTCAAGAAGACAGGTTATACAATGAGCAGTTCTTC.

In its sample, this clonotype was seen a few times. The genes are TRBV20-1 and TRBJ2-3, with unresolved D. The V end was cut by 4 bases, the J end by 6 bases, with 11 bases between. This CDR3 has 12 residues. Germline V lookup: CDR1 DFQATT, CDR2 SNEGSKA (reference sequence). CDR3 amino acids: CSANKQPDTQYF. In nucleotides, the CDR3 is TGCAGTGCTAACAAACAGCCGGATACGCAGTATTTT.

This clonotype occurred a few times. This chain links TRBV7-8 with TRBJ2-5, with D perhaps TRBD1 (5 bases). The CDR3 is 14 residues long. CDR1 is SGHVS, CDR2 FQNEAQ, per germline. CDR3 loop: CGSSRGDFGETQYF. DNA for the CDR3: TGTGGCTCATCAAGGGGCGACTTTGGGGAGACCCAGTACTTC.

This clonotype was recorded many times. The chain carries TRBV6-2 or TRBV6-3 and TRBJ2-2; 8 nucleotides align to TRBD2. The junction had 7 bases not matched to a gene; V was cut back by 5 bases and J by 5 bases. This CDR3 spans 15 amino acids. Germline CDR1 reads MNHEY; CDR2 reads SVGEGT. The CDR3 DNA follows: TGTGCCAGCAGTGTAGCGGGAACGAGGACCGGGGAGCTGTTTTTT. Translation: CASSVAGTRTGELFF.

In the case of this clonotype: This may arise from a read error, as a much more abundant clone is one base away. This sequence joins TRBV15 and TRBJ2-7; D is unresolved. Per germline, CDR1 LNHNV and CDR2 YYDKDF (reference sequence). This CDR3 contains 13 residues. The V and J ends lost 6 bases and 2 bases respectively, with 11 bases between them. The CDR3 here is CATRARSPYEQYF. The CDR3, as DNA: TGTGCCACCAGGGCTAGGAGCCCCTACGAGCAGTACTTC.

This clonotype came up a few times. This chain links TRBV24-1 with TRBJ2-7; possibly TRBD1 for D (5 bases). Trimming stripped 4 bases from V and 2 bases from J, with 11 bases between. The CDR3 is 14 residues long. Per germline, CDR1 KGHDR and CDR2 SFDVKD. CDR3 coding DNA: TGTGCCACCAGTGACCCCCGACAGACCTACGAGCAGTACTTC. Amino acid sequence: CATSDPRQTYEQYF.

This clonotype has just a few counts. The CDR3 sequence is CASSLRVDGGDGYTF. CDR3 coding DNA: TGTGCCAGCAGCTTACGGGTGGACGGAGGCGATGGCTACACCTTC. The chain has TRBV7-9 and TRBJ1-2; D not certain. Trimming pared 2 bases from V and 6 bases from J, leaving 16 bases between. From germline, CDR1 is SEHNR and CDR2 FQNEAQ (reference sequence). The CDR3 consists of 15 residues.

This clonotype occurred many times. This chain links TRBV29-1 with TRBJ2-7, with no clear D. The CDR3 runs 13 residues. Germline CDR1 reads SQVTM; CDR2 reads ANQGSEA. Trimming took off 5 bases at V and 4 bases at J, with 15 bases between the two ends. CDR3 region: CSVRARPTYEQYF. The CDR3 coding sequence is TGCAGCGTTCGCGCCCGACCCACATACGAGCAGTACTTC.

This clonotype was counted a few times. This chain connects TRBV20-1 to TRBJ1-2, with no clear D. Looked up from germline, CDR1 is DFQATT and CDR2 is SNEGSKA (reference sequence). This CDR3 is built from 14 residues. The V end was cut by 5 bases, the J end by 0 bases, with 13 bases between. CDR3 sequence (DNA): TGCAGTGCTTTTGACCGGTTTTCTAACTATGGCTACACCTTC. Translation gives CSAFDRFSNYGYTF.

This clonotype was recorded many times. The chain couples TRBV15 to TRBJ2-3; 9 nucleotides match TRBD1. Germline-derived CDR1 and CDR2 are LNHNV and YYDKDF (reference sequence). V trimming: 1 base; J trimming: 3 bases; junction bases outside the gene matches: 5. The CDR3 is 16 amino acids. The CDR3 DNA follows: TGTGCCACCAGCAGAGGAACCGGGACAGGGACAGATACGCAGTATTTT. Translated: CATSRGTGTGTDTQYF.

This clonotype occurred a few times. The chain carries TRBV4-2 and TRBJ2-4, with 15 bases lining up with TRBD2. Per germline, CDR1 LGHNA and CDR2 YNFKEQ. Losses at the gene ends were 3 bases for V and 0 bases for J; bases not matched to a gene: 3. The CDR3 is made up of 18 amino acids. The CDR3 here is CASSQGLAGGLAKNIQYF. The DNA for the CDR3 is TGTGCCAGCAGCCAGGGACTAGCGGGGGGACTAGCCAAAAACATTCAGTACTTC.

The rearrangement uses TRBV20-1 and TRBJ1-5; possibly TRBD1 for D (6 bases). V was shortened by 3 bases and J by 6 bases, with 15 bases between the two germline ends. This CDR3 is built from 14 residues. The germline CDR1 and CDR2 sequences are DFQATT and SNEGSKA (reference sequence). In nucleotides, the CDR3 is TGCAGTGCTAGTACAGGGTCCTTTCGTCAGCCCCAGCATTTT. This gives the protein CSASTGSFRQPQHF.

This clonotype was seen only a few times. This chain joins TRBV6-1 and TRBJ2-7, with D unresolved. From germline, CDR1 is MNHNS and CDR2 SASEGT. Trimming left V 5 bases short and J 5 bases short, with 13 bases between. The CDR3 consists of 13 residues. CDR3 DNA sequence: TGTGCCAGCAGTACCCCTGGGCAGGACGAGCAGTACTTC. Translation: CASSTPGQDEQYF.

This clonotype was counted a few times. CDR3 nucleotides: TGCAGTGCTAGATCCACGGAGGGCAGGGGAGGCGAGCAGTACTTC. It encodes CSARSTEGRGGEQYF. The chain recombines TRBV20-1 with TRBJ2-7; D possibly matches TRBD1 or TRBD2 (6 bases each). The CDR3 covers 15 residues. Trimming removed 2 bases at V and 6 bases at J, with 20 bases between. Germline-derived CDR1 and CDR2 are DFQATT and SNEGSKA (reference sequence).

This clonotype was counted only a few times. The CDR3 DNA follows: TGTGCCAGCAGCAACGAATGGGGCACCGGGGAGCTGTTTTTT. Protein: CASSNEWGTGELFF. This rearrangement joins TRBV27 to TRBJ2-2; D unresolved. Trimming took 6 bases from V and 4 from J, leaving 12 bases between them. The length of the CDR3 is 14 residues. Germline V CDR1 and CDR2: MNHEY, SMNVEV (reference sequence).

In this sample, this clonotype turned up many times. The chain links TRBV20-1 to TRBJ2-7; 9 nucleotides line up with TRBD2. The V segment lost 7 bases and the J segment 2 bases; nucleotides outside the gene matches: 12. The CDR3 consists of 15 residues. Looked up from germline, CDR1 is DFQATT and CDR2 is SNEGSKA (reference sequence). CDR3 in amino acids: CSVKPRGGFPYEQYF. CDR3 DNA sequence: TGCAGTGTCAAACCGCGGGGGGGCTTTCCCTACGAGCAGTACTTC.

J is TRBJ2-2 and V is TRBV27, with TRBD2 identical over 9 bases. Per the germline V gene, CDR1 is MNHEY and CDR2 is SMNVEV (reference sequence). The CDR3 is 16 residues long. Trimming removed 3 bases from V and 7 bases from J; junction bases left unmatched: 9. The CDR3 spells CASSFALAGSDGELFF. DNA of the CDR3: TGTGCCAGCAGTTTTGCCCTAGCGGGATCGGACGGGGAGCTGTTTTTT.

This clonotype was seen more than once but under ten times. This chain connects TRBV27 to TRBJ2-7, with 7 bases aligning to TRBD2. CDR1 MNHEY and CDR2 SMNVEV come from the germline V gene (reference sequence). The trim removed 6 bases at V and 7 bases at J, leaving 15 bases unmatched. The CDR3 contains 15 residues. The CDR3 sequence is CASSPESAGVWEQYF. CDR3 nucleotides: TGTGCCAGCAGCCCTGAGTCGGCGGGAGTATGGGAGCAGTACTTC.